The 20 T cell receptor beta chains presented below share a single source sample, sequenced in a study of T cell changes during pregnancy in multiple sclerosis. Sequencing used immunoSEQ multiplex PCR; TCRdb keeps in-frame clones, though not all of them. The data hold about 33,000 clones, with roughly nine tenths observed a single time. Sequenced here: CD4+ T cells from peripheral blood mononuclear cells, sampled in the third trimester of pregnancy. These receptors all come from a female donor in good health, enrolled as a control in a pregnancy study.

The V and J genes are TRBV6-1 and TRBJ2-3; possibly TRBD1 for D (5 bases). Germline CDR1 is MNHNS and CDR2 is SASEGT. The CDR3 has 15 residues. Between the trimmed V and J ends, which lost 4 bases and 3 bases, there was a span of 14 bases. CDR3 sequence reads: CASSVRQGWTDTQYF. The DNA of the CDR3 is TGTGCCAGCAGTGTAAGGCAGGGATGGACAGATACGCAGTATTTT.

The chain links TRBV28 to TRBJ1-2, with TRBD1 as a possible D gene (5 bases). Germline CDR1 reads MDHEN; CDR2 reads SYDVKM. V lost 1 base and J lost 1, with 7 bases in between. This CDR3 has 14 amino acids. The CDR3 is CASSLSGLNYGYTF. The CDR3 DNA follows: TGTGCCAGCAGTTTATCGGGACTTAACTATGGCTACACCTTC.

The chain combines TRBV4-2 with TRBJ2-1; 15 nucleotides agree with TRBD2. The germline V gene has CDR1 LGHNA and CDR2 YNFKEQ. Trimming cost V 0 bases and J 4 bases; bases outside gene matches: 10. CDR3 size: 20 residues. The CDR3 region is CASSQDTGTSGGRVYNEQFF. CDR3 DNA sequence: TGTGCCAGCAGCCAAGACACCGGGACTAGCGGGGGGAGGGTATACAATGAGCAGTTCTTC.

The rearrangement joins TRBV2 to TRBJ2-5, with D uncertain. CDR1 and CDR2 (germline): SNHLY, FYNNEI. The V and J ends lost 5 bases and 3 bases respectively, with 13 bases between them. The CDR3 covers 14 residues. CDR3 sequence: CASSPRRSEETQYF. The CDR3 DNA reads TGTGCCAGCAGTCCCAGAAGAAGCGAAGAGACCCAGTACTTC.

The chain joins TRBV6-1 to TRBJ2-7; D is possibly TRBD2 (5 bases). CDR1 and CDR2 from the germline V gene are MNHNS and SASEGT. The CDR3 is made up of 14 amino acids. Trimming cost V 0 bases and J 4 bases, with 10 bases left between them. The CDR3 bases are TGTGCCAGCAGTGAAGCGGGTCGGGGATACGAGCAGTACTTC. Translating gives CASSEAGRGYEQYF.

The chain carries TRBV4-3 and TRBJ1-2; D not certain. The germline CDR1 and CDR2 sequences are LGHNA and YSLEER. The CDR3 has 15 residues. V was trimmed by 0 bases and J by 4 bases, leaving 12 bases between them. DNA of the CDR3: TGCGCCAGCAGCCAAGATAAAGCGCGGTCCTATGGCTACACCTTC. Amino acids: CASSQDKARSYGYTF.

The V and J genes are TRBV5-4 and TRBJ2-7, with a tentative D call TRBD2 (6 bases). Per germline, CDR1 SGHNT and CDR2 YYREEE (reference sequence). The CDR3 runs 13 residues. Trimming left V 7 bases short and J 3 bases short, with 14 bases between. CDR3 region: CASGRIQDYEQYF. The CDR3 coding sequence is TGTGCCAGCGGGAGGATTCAAGACTACGAGCAGTACTTC.

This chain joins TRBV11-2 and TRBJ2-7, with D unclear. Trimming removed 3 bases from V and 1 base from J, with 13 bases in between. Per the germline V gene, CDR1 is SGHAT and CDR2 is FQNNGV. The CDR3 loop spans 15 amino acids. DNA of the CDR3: TGTGCCAGCAGCTTCTACAGCCAAATTTCCTACGAGCAGTACTTC. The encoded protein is CASSFYSQISYEQYF.

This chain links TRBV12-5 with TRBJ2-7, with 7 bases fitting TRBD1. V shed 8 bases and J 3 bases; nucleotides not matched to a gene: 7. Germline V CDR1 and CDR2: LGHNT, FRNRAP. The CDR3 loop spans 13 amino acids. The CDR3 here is CASSSGTDYEQYF. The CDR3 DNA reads TGTGCTAGTAGCTCCGGGACAGACTACGAGCAGTACTTC.

CDR3 protein: CASSPRENSPLHF. CDR3 DNA sequence: TGTGCCAGCAGCCCGCGGGAGAATTCACCCCTCCACTTT. V gene TRBV28 combines with J gene TRBJ1-6, with D hard to call. Germline V CDR1 and CDR2: MDHEN, SYDVKM. This CDR3 is 13 amino acids long. V lost 6 bases and J lost 7, with 10 bases in between.

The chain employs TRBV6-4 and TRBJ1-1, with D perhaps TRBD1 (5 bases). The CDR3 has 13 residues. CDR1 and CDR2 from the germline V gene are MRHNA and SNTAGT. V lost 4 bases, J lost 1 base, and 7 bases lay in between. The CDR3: CASSVRANTEAFF. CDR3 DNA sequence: TGTGCCAGCAGTGTCAGGGCGAACACTGAAGCTTTCTTT.

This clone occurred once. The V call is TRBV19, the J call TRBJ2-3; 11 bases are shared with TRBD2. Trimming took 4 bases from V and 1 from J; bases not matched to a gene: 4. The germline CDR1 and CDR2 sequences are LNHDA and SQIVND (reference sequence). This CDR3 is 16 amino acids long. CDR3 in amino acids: CASSNRLAGRTDTQYF. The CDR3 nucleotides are TGTGCCAGTAGTAATCGACTAGCGGGGCGCACAGATACGCAGTATTTT.

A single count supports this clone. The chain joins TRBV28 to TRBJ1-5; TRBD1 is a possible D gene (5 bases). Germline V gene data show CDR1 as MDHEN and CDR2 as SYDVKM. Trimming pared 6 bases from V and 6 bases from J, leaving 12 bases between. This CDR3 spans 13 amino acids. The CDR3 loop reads CASRGGVGQPQHF. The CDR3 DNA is TGTGCCAGCAGAGGAGGGGTTGGTCAGCCCCAGCATTTT.

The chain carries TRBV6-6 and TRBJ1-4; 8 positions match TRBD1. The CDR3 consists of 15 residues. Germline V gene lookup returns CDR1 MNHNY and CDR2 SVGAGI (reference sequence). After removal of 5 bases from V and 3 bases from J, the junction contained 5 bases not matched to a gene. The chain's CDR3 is CASSQTGDPNEKLFF. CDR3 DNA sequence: TGTGCCAGCAGTCAGACAGGGGACCCTAATGAAAAACTGTTTTTT.

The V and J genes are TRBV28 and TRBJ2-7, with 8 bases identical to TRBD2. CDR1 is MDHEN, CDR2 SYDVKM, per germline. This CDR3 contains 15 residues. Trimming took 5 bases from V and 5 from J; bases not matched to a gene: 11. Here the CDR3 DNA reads TGTGCCAGCAGTACCCTGGGCGGGAGGAAACACGAGCAGTACTTC. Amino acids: CASSTLGGRKHEQYF.

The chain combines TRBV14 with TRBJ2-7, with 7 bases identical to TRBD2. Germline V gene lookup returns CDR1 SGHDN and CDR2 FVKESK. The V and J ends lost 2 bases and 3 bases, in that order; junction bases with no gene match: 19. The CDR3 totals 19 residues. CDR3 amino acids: CASSQLRRRTSGTNYEQYF. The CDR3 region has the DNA TGTGCCAGCAGCCAATTGCGACGGAGGACATCCGGGACTAACTACGAGCAGTACTTC. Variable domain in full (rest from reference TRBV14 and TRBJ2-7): EAGVTQFPSHSVIEKGQTVTLRCDPISGHDNLYWYRRVMGKEIKFLLHFVKESKQDESGMPNNRFLAERTGGTYSTLKVQPAELEDSGVYFCASSQLRRRTSGTNYEQYFGPGTRLTVT.

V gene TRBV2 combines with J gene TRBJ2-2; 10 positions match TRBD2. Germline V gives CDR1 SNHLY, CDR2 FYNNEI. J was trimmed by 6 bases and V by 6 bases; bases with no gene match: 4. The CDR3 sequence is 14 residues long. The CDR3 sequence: CASRIAGGAGELFF. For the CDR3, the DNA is TGTGCCAGCAGAATAGCGGGAGGTGCCGGGGAGCTGTTTTTT. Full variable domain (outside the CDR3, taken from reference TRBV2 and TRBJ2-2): EPEVTQTPSHQVTQMGQEVILRCVPISNHLYFYWYRQILGQKVEFLVSFYNNEISEKSEIFDDQFSVERPDGSNFTLKIRSTKLEDSAMYFCASRIAGGAGELFFGEGSRLTVL.

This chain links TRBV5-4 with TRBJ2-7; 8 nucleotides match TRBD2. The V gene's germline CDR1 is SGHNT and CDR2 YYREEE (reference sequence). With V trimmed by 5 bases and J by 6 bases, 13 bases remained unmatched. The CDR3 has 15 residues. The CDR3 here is CASSSYGRADSEQYF. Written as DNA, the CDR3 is TGTGCCAGCAGTTCCTACGGGAGGGCGGACTCCGAGCAGTACTTC.

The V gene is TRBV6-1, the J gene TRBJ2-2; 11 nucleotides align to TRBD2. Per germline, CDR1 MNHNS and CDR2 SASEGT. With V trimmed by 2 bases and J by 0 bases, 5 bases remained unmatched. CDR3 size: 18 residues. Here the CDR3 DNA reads TGTGCCAGCAGTGAAAACCTAGCGGGGGGTGCGAACACCGGGGAGCTGTTTTTT. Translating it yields CASSENLAGGANTGELFF.

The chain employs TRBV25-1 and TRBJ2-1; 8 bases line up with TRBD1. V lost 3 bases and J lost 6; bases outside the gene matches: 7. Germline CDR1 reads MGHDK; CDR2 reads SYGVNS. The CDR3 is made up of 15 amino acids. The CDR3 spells CASSDWITGGNEQFF. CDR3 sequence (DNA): TGTGCCAGCAGTGACTGGATCACAGGGGGCAATGAGCAGTTCTTC.